This T cell receptor (beta chain) was sequenced during a study of Graves' ophthalmopathy and Graves' hyperthyroidism. Study results and caveats: Among thyroid clonotypes expanded above 0.001 frequency, most also appeared in blood.

Pregnant or lactating patients and those with other autoimmune diseases or uncontrolled infections were excluded. Clinical symptoms, serum thyroxine, TRAb, thyroid ultrasound and orbital computed tomography formed the basis of diagnosis. As the starting material, roughly 10 ml of fresh peripheral blood yielded the PBMCs. In its sample, this clonotype was seen many times. What it recognizes is unknown. RNA transcripts served as template for amplifying TCR beta CDR3 sequences. After a first-round RT-PCR with HTBI primers, a second-round multiplex PCR was run. One entry per CDR3 protein results from TCRdb running MiXCR on the multiplex PCR reads. Found here are some 150,000 distinct CDR3 sequences, 35% to 45% of them singletons; the top ten hold around 8.9%. Sample: peripheral blood. The sequence was obtained from a man aged 25-40 years with Graves' ophthalmopathy.

CDR3 nucleotide sequence: TGTGCCACCAGCAGAGATTGGGGGGGCCAAGAGACCCAGTACTTC. Translation: CATSRDWGGQETQYF. This chain joins TRBV15 and TRBJ2-5; 7 bases map to TRBD2. Germline CDR1 reads LNHNV; CDR2 reads YYDKDF (reference sequence). The CDR3 totals 15 residues. V lost 0 bases to trimming and J lost 1 base; unmatched junction nucleotides: 2.